The T cell receptor (beta chain) under discussion was sequenced for a study of cytomegalovirus exposure and HLA in healthy donors. Study overall: Previous work identified 95 million to 140 million unique TCR beta sequences from around 170 million T cells.

Both 60 Vbeta primers and 13 Jbeta primers went into the PCR. How the authors handled the data: In a later analysis, the count reached about 80 million unique TCR beta chains, with about 10 million shared. TCRdb's table, derived via immunoSEQ multiplex PCR, lists solely in-frame clones and lacks some. The DNA gave D and trimming, while V, J and clone size come from that table. The sample includes about 120,000 clones, around 81% of them seen just once. The origin of this receptor is a woman aged 25-40 years in good health and CMV-seronegative. Sequencing input: PBMCs.

The CDR3 DNA sequence: TGTGCCAGCAGTGAAGGGGGACTAGCGGGCAATGAGCAGTTCTTC. Translation gives CASSEGGLAGNEQFF. The chain employs TRBV6-4 and TRBJ2-1; 12 bases are shared with TRBD2. Germline CDR1 MRHNA, CDR2 SNTAGT. There are 15 residues in the CDR3. Trimming cost V 3 bases and J 6 bases; bases outside gene matches: 3.